This T cell receptor (beta chain) was sequenced during a study of response to subunit inactivated influenza vaccine. Study-wide results and limits: After each seasonal influenza vaccination, few new T cells are recruited, the authors suggested.

Trimming removed 5 bases from V and 1 base from J; junction bases left unmatched: 9. The germline V gene has CDR1 SGHVS and CDR2 FQNEAQ. The CDR3 has 17 amino acids. This clonotype was detected many times. The antigen remains unidentified. TCRdb ran MiXCR on the RT-PCR reads and lists one entry per CDR3 protein. The table records approximately 230,000 distinct CDR3 sequences, roughly an eighth of them present only once. V is TRBV7-8 and J is TRBJ2-1; 9 nucleotides line up with TRBD1. The sample consisted of non-naive T cells sorted from PBMCs, taken around 14 days before vaccination. The receptor was derived from a man between 45 and 60 years old who received an inactivated influenza vaccine. This CDR3 reads CASSRRQGDISYNEQFF. In nucleotides, the CDR3 is TGTGCCAGCAGCCGCCGACAGGGGGATATTTCCTACAATGAGCAGTTCTTC.